The rows below give T cell receptor beta chains drawn from one sample of a study of blood T cells in healthy people across ages. TCRdb called the 5' RACE reads again in MiXCR, with one record for every CDR3 protein. The table shows 1.4 million or so distinct CDR3 sequences, with approximately 43% occurring only once. Sequencing was carried out using blood. These receptors were taken from a woman younger than 35 in good health. CDR3s include the opening cysteine and the closing phenylalanine or tryptophan. Each record gives: V gene, J gene, CDR3 protein.

TRBV30,TRBJ1-3,CAWSQGRSGNTIYF
TRBV7-2,TRBJ2-3,CASSPRTGPNTDTQYF
TRBV6-2/TRBV6-3,TRBJ1-2,CASSPWRSLSVEGYTF
TRBV28,TRBJ2-1,CAHRGQGTYPEQFF
TRBV30,TRBJ2-3,CAWSAPRAGRTDTQYF
TRBV9,TRBJ2-5,CASSVGVRGAQETQYF
TRBV20-1,TRBJ1-2,CSVRSRLGYGYTF
TRBV29-1,TRBJ2-3,CSGADRGSTDTQYF
TRBV29-1,TRBJ2-7,CSVAPGQPVEQYF
TRBV4-1,TRBJ1-2,CASSLLHVGAVYGYTF
TRBV12-3/TRBV12-4,TRBJ2-1,CASSDASLRGSNEQFF
TRBV20-1,TRBJ2-1,CSAREATSGRAEQFF
TRBV27,TRBJ2-1,CASSVQGAVYEQFF
TRBV7-2,TRBJ2-7,CASSLVSYEQYF
TRBV7-9,TRBJ2-5,CASSFNGAGAQETQYF
TRBV20-1,TRBJ1-2,CSARSFEQTHNYGYTF
TRBV15,TRBJ2-4,CATSRVSTGGDIQYF
TRBV27,TRBJ1-1,CASSTIGGSLAFF
TRBV20-1,TRBJ2-1,CSAGNRVYEQFF
TRBV9,TRBJ1-1,CASTLVGVPGLLAEAFF
TRBV20-1,TRBJ1-4,CSASSRGHTNEKLFF
TRBV4-1,TRBJ2-7,CASSPWGEGNAEQYF
TRBV18,TRBJ2-1,CASSPSGTGTSNEQFF
TRBV7-9,TRBJ2-7,CASSWTGQFRSYEQYF
TRBV11-2,TRBJ2-3,CASSLYSADEQDAQYF
TRBV9,TRBJ1-2,CASTPFTF
TRBV10-3,TRBJ1-2,CAISESQGYGYTF
TRBV12-3/TRBV12-4,TRBJ2-3,CASSPRTSGRGPDTQYF
TRBV10-3,TRBJ1-5,CAISDPAMVNQPQHF
TRBV20-1,TRBJ2-1,CSARDQRGHTGEQFF
TRBV5-1,TRBJ2-1,CTSSFTQRSYNEQFF
TRBV7-8,TRBJ2-3,CASSTPHSTDTQYF
TRBV7-2,TRBJ2-4,CASSTYSGGGRNIQYF
TRBV9,TRBJ2-3,CASSAIQSGGDTDTQYF
TRBV6-5,TRBJ2-3,CASTQGASTDTQYF